The 16 T cell receptor beta chains below come from one sample, sequenced in a study of blood T cell repertoires in COVID-19. Generated by immunoSEQ multiplex PCR, the TCRdb table keeps only in-frame clones and is missing some. The data show over 300,000 clones, 85% to 90% seen once. Sequenced: PBMCs or T cells enriched from blood (not recorded which). The receptors were sampled from a woman between 18 and 30 years old who had recovered from COVID-19.

The CDR3 bases are TGTGCCAGCAGCTTGGCCGTATTTCAAGAGACCCAGTACTTC. It specifies CASSLAVFQETQYF. The chain carries TRBV5-4 and TRBJ2-5; D is undetermined. Trimming stripped 0 bases from V and 2 bases from J, with 8 bases between. The CDR3 spans 14 residues. CDR1 and CDR2 from the germline V gene are SGHNT and YYREEE (reference sequence).

This clone appeared a few times. The chain employs TRBV7-3 and TRBJ1-1; 7 bases are a match to TRBD1. V gave up 1 base and J gave up 1 base; unmatched junction bases: 6. The CDR3 length is 16 residues. From germline, CDR1 is SGHTA and CDR2 FQGTGA. DNA for the CDR3: TGTGCCAGCAGCTTAAACGCCAGGGGGACGAACACTGAAGCTTTCTTT. Its protein is CASSLNARGTNTEAFF.

The chain recombines TRBV5-1 with TRBJ1-1, with 10 bases identical to TRBD1. J was trimmed by 5 bases and V by 3 bases; bases with no gene match: 7. This CDR3 has 15 amino acids. The germline CDR1 and CDR2 sequences are SGHRS and YFSETQ. The CDR3 loop reads CASSYTRQGATEAFF. The CDR3 DNA sequence: TGCGCCAGCAGCTATACTAGACAGGGGGCGACTGAAGCTTTCTTT.

J is TRBJ1-2 and V is TRBV4-2; no reliable D call. The CDR3 runs 12 residues. V was pared by 0 bases and J by 5 bases, with 4 bases between. CDR1 and CDR2 from the germline V gene are LGHNA and YNFKEQ. The DNA for the CDR3 is TGTGCCAGCAGCCAAGAACATTATGGCTACACCTTC. This sequence encodes CASSQEHYGYTF.

This clone was seen once. The rearrangement joins TRBV19 to TRBJ1-2, with D tentatively TRBD1 (5 bases). This CDR3 has 14 amino acids. The V end lost 0 bases, the J end lost 4 bases, and 9 bases lay between the germline ends. Germline CDR1 reads LNHDA; CDR2 reads SQIVND (reference sequence). The CDR3 protein is CASSIDTGTYGYTF. CDR3 nucleotide sequence: TGTGCCAGTAGTATAGACACAGGTACCTATGGCTACACCTTC.

This chain uses TRBV30 with TRBJ1-2; D might be TRBD1 (6 bases). The CDR3 length is 13 residues. Germline V gene sequence: CDR1 GTSNPN, CDR2 SVGIG (reference sequence). V was pared by 4 bases and J by 4 bases, with 13 bases between. This CDR3 reads CAWIIDRPYGYTF. The CDR3 DNA sequence: TGTGCCTGGATCATAGACAGGCCCTATGGCTACACCTTC.

This clone was recorded only once. The chain combines TRBV28 with TRBJ2-3; 10 bases map to TRBD2. Germline assignment: CDR1 MDHEN and CDR2 SYDVKM. V gave up 6 bases and J gave up 2 bases; unmatched junction bases: 11. CDR3 size: 17 residues. CDR3 in amino acids: CASSHWTSGLVTDTQYF. The CDR3 coding sequence is TGTGCCAGCAGCCATTGGACTAGCGGACTTGTCACAGATACGCAGTATTTT. Drawing the rest from reference TRBV28 and TRBJ2-3, the complete variable domain is DVKVTQSSRYLVKRTGEKVFLECVQDMDHENMFWYRQDPGLGLRLIYFSYDVKMKEKGDIPEGYSVSREKKERFSLILESASTNQTSMYLCASSHWTSGLVTDTQYFGPGTRLTVL.

This chain uses TRBV5-1 with TRBJ1-1; TRBD1 is a possible D gene (6 bases). The CDR3 runs to 13 residues. V gave up 6 bases and J gave up 4 bases, with 13 bases separating them. From germline, CDR1 is SGHRS and CDR2 YFSETQ. CDR3 DNA sequence: TGCGCCAGCATGGGCAGGGGCGGCACTGAAGCTTTCTTT. Amino acid sequence: CASMGRGGTEAFF.

This chain joins TRBV7-9 and TRBJ2-6; 11 bases are shared with TRBD2. The CDR3 length is 18 residues. Germline V gene lookup returns CDR1 SEHNR and CDR2 FQNEAQ (reference sequence). V lost 4 bases, J lost 1 base, and 6 bases stayed unmatched. CDR3: CASSSRLAGRSGANVLTF. CDR3 DNA sequence: TGTGCCAGCAGCTCTCGACTAGCGGGGCGGTCTGGGGCCAACGTCCTGACTTTC.

The gene calls are TRBV11-2 and TRBJ2-3, with no clear D. V lost 5 bases to trimming and J lost 6 bases, with 12 bases between them. Germline values: CDR1 SGHAT, CDR2 FQNNGV. The length of the CDR3 is 13 residues. Written as DNA, the CDR3 is TGTGCCAGCAGCCTATACAGAACGGATACGCAGTATTTT. Translating it yields CASSLYRTDTQYF.

The chain combines TRBV7-9 with TRBJ1-4; TRBD1 matches at 8 bases. CDR1 and CDR2 from the germline V gene are SEHNR and FQNEAQ (reference sequence). There are 19 residues in the CDR3. Losses at the gene ends were 1 base for V and 8 bases for J; bases not matched to a gene: 18. DNA for the CDR3: TGTGCCAGCAGCTTAGGGACAGGGTTCTACTCACGGTTATACGAAAAACTGTTTTTT. This gives the protein CASSLGTGFYSRLYEKLFF.

This clone was observed a handful of times. The V call is TRBV9, the J call TRBJ2-3; 12 bases are shared with TRBD2. Germline trimming cut 3 bases from V and 4 bases from J; bases unmatched to any gene: 3. The CDR3 runs to 15 residues. CDR1 and CDR2 from the germline V gene are SGDLS and YYNGEE. As DNA, the CDR3 is TGTGCCAGCAGCGACCGACTAGCGGGGGCAGATACGCAGTATTTT. Translated, it gives CASSDRLAGADTQYF.

This chain links TRBV29-1 with TRBJ1-2, with 8 bases that match TRBD1. CDR1 and CDR2 from the germline V gene are SQVTM and ANQGSEA. CDR3 length equals 13 residues. The V gene end was trimmed by 5 bases and the J gene end by 7 bases; junction bases not matched to a gene: 9. CDR3 bases: TGCAGCGTTTTAGGGCAGGGGGCCAGTGGCTACACCTTC. Translating gives CSVLGQGASGYTF.

The chain links TRBV5-1 to TRBJ2-7, with 11 bases matching TRBD1. Germline trimming cut 4 bases from V and 4 bases from J; bases unmatched to any gene: 7. From germline, CDR1 is SGHRS and CDR2 YFSETQ. The CDR3 totals 15 residues. The CDR3 region is CASSAWTGGAYEQYF. CDR3 DNA sequence: TGCGCCAGCAGCGCCTGGACAGGGGGCGCATACGAGCAGTACTTC.

The chain links TRBV30 to TRBJ1-3, with a weak D call TRBD1 (5 bases). V was trimmed by 0 bases and J by 0 bases, leaving 9 bases between them. There are 15 residues in the CDR3. The germline V gene has CDR1 GTSNPN and CDR2 SVGIG (reference sequence). CDR3: CAWSVPGISGNTIYF. The CDR3 DNA reads as TGTGCCTGGAGTGTTCCAGGGATCTCTGGAAACACCATATATTTT.

The chain uses TRBV14 and TRBJ2-1, with D tentatively TRBD2 (7 bases). In germline, CDR1 is SGHDN, CDR2 FVKESK. The CDR3 length is 16 residues. V dropped 2 bases and J dropped 7 bases, with 18 bases sitting between them. As DNA, the CDR3 is TGTGCCAGCAGCCAAAACAGAGGGGGGGCCAAAAATGAGCAGTTCTTC. Translation gives CASSQNRGGAKNEQFF.